This section outlines one T cell receptor beta chain sequence together with its context. The data derive from a study of blood T cell repertoires in COVID-19. Sequencing was performed with immunoSEQ multiplex PCR; in TCRdb, only in-frame clones are kept and a portion is missing. The table lists under 150,000 clones, 70% to 90% of them singletons. CDR1 and CDR2 from the germline V gene are GTSNPN and SVGIG (reference sequence). The CDR3 spans 14 residues. V lost 3 bases and J lost 12, with 21 bases in between. This receptor was obtained from a human donor in a cohort sampled during active COVID-19. The gene calls are TRBV30 and TRBJ2-1; tentatively, D is TRBD1 (6 bases). Specimen: peripheral blood. CDR3 in DNA: TGTGCCTGGAGCATACCAACAGGGCTAAGGGGGCAGTTCTTC. Translation: CAWSIPTGLRGQFF.